The present T cell receptor beta chain was sequenced within a study of shared clonotypes between healthy human individuals. General study points: Several donors held around 5% of naive CD4 clonotypes in common. Generally, estimated richness proved larger in naive subsets than it did in memory subsets.

On this clone: The antigen is not known. This specimen includes other DNA sequences encoding the same CDR3.

This table comes from immunoSEQ multiplex PCR, and its TCRdb copy is limited to in-frame clones, with some not included. The sample contains under 2,500,000 clones, nearly 97% of which appear only once. The source is a man younger than 35 in good health. Material for sequencing was naive CD4+ T cells sorted from blood. The subset was: CD45RA+ positively selected.

CDR3 in DNA: TGTGCCAGCAGCTTACTGGCAGGCCCCTACGAGCAGTACTTC. It translates to CASSLLAGPYEQYF. The rearrangement links TRBV7-9 to TRBJ2-7; D unresolved. The ends were cut back, 2 bases at V and 2 bases at J, with 10 bases in the middle. Germline assignment: CDR1 SEHNR and CDR2 FQNEAQ (reference sequence). CDR3 size: 14 residues. The whole variable domain, remainder taken from reference TRBV7-9 and TRBJ2-7, is DTGVSQNPRHKITKRGQNVTFRCDPISEHNRLYWYRQTLGQGPEFLTYFQNEAQLEKSRLLSDRFSAERPKGSFSTLEIQRTEQGDSAMYLCASSLLAGPYEQYFGPGTRLTVT.